This T cell receptor beta chain was found in a study of T cells in tuberculosis (dated by TCRdb to between 2018 and 2020). For context, the study as a whole: To characterize T cells specific for the mycobacterial lipid antigen glucose monomycolate (GMM), the study used CD1B tetramers together with high-throughput TCR immunosequencing. What the research found in general, with its limitations: T cells binding the CD1B-GMM tetramer with low affinity may have been missed by the stringent sort gate.

Because TCR-alpha and TCR-beta chains were sequenced unpaired, no chain pairing information was available. TCR libraries were generated with the immunoSEQ multiplex PCR assay, using TCR-beta and/or TCR-alpha/delta assays for each sample. The Illumina high-throughput platform was used to sequence the amplified TCR libraries. The study's processing was this. Clustering and dimensionality reduction relied on pairwise TCRdist distances among GMM-specific receptors from T cells that were either sorted ex vivo or expanded in vitro. Sequence motifs defined by gene usage and CDR3 content were checked for enrichment by comparing tetramer-positive and tetramer-negative populations. TCRdb obtained this table from immuneACCESS and retained in-frame rearrangements with V and J assigned. These tables miss some clones; where compared with another copy, unresolved V genes account for less than half of the shortfall, and the remainder is unexplained. V, J and clone size derive from that table, while D and trimming were established from the DNA sequence. The sample includes approximately 58,000 clones, with nearly 90% observed a single time. The ten top clones hold around a fifth of the sample.

Based on the germline V gene (reference sequence), the CDR1 and CDR2 sequences are PRHDT and FYEKMQ. V ends up 1 base short and J 10 bases short, with an unmatched junction base count of 4. From the cysteine through the phenylalanine, the CDR3 covers 13 amino acids. Only the CDR3 portion is preserved as DNA: 39 bases, with reading frame beginning at the first base. Thawed, overnight-rested PBMC were stained with GMM-loaded CD1B tetramer, a Live/Dead dye and anti-CD3, then sorted on a FACS Aria II. CD1B tetramers were loaded with C32 glucose monomycolate purified from Rhodococcus equi. Before cryopreservation, the PBMC later used for tetramer sorting had been depleted of CD14-expressing monocytes as part of a separate study. From each donor, about 100,000 tetramer-negative cells were also sorted and analyzed side by side with the tetramer-positive cells. Antigen-specific T cells were sorted from several healthy South African adults using GMM-loaded CD1B tetramers.

This clone has more than one count but fewer than ten. Per-base qualities were not stored, and no clone one base away is much larger. The chain was built from TRBV13 and TRBJ2-1; 7 nucleotides in the junction match TRBD2. The sequence was collected from an adult woman with latent tuberculosis. Sequenced input: CD1b-GMM tetramer-negative cells sorted from PBMCs. Per the publication, the cell subset or site label means: T cells not binding CD1B-GMM tetramer, sorted from same donor. Here is the DNA: TGTGCCAGCAGCTTAGAGGCGGGAGTCGAGCAGTTCTTC. This translates into CASSLEAGVEQFF. The reference TRBV13 and TRBJ2-1 proteins fill in what lies around the CDR3, so the full variable domain reads AAGVIQSPRHLIKEKRETATLKCYPIPRHDTVYWYQQGPGQDPQFLISFYEKMQSDKGSIPDRFSAQQFSDYHSELNMSSLELGDSALYFCASSLEAGVEQFFGPGTRLTVL.